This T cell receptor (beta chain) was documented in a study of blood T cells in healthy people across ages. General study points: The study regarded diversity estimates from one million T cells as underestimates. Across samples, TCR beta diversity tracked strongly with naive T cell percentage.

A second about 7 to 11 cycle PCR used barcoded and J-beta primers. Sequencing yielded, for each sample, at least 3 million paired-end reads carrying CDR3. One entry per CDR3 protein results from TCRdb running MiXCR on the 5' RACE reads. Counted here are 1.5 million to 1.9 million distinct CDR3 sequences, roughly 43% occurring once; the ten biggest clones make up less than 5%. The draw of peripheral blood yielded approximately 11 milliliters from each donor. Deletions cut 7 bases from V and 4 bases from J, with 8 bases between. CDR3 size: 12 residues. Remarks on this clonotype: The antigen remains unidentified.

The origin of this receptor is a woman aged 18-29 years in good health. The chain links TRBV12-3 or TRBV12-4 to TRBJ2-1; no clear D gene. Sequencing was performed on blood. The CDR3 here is CASTRQYNEQFF. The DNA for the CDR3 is TGTGCCAGCACACGACAATACAATGAGCAGTTCTTC.